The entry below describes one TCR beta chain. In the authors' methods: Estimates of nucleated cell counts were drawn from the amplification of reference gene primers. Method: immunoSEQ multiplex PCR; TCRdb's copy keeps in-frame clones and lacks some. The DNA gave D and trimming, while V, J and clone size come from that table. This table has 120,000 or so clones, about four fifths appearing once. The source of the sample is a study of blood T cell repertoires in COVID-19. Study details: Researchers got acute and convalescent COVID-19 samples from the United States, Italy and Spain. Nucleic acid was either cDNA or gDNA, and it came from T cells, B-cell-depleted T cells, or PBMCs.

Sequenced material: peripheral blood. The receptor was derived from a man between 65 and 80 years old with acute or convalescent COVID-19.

Here the CDR3 reads CASSPHRGLGTDTQYF. DNA of the CDR3: TGTGCCAGCAGCCCTCACAGGGGGTTGGGCACAGATACGCAGTATTTT. This chain links TRBV5-6 with TRBJ2-3; 8 bases are shared with TRBD1. The CDR3 is made up of 16 amino acids. The ends lost 4 bases at V and 1 base at J; junction bases unmatched: 8. Germline assignment: CDR1 SGHDT and CDR2 YYEEEE.